This TCR beta chain was observed in a study of T cells after yellow fever vaccination (dated by TCRdb to between 2018 and 2020). General notes on the study: Memory subsets (EM, EMRA, CM and Tscm) were sorted on a BD FACS Aria III using CD3, CD45RA, CCR7 and CD95 staining. Libraries from fractions with low cell numbers were prepared with the SMART-Seq v4 Ultra Low Input RNA kit. To follow T-cell clones before and after primary and booster YFV17D yellow fever vaccination, bulk TCR alpha and beta repertoires were sequenced over time. Two healthy male donors, one aged 18 to 30 and one aged 30 to 40 years, were included in the cohort. Blood samples were taken at several timepoints before and after primary and secondary immunization, and bulk PBMC replicates and cell subsets were isolated. Memory subsets were sorted on days 0, 15 and 45 and at 18 months following primary vaccination, and on days 0, 15 and 45 following the 30-year booster. General study outcomes and caveats: Most clones expanded after primary vaccination were re-detected after the booster (96% of CD4 and about nine tenths of CD8), suggesting broad memory maintenance. A small share of clonotypes occurred in both CD4 and CD8 compartments, likely arising from convergent recombination. FACS-sorted repertoires could contain abundant contaminating clonotypes from the bulk population, so computational filtering was required. The study included only a couple of donors, which limits how far the findings can be generalized. The secondary T-cell response was weaker than the primary response but faster, peaking on day 5 instead of day 15. On day 0, almost all vaccine-responding clonotypes were found to be below detection in the sorted memory subsets.

In the paper's terms, the treatment or condition label means: live attenuated yellow fever vaccine strain. PBMCs were isolated from peripheral blood using a standard Ficoll-Paque protocol. The RNeasy Micro Kit was used to extract RNA from sorted memory subsets. The reads were generated on an Illumina NovaSeq 6000. TCR cDNA was synthesized by 5'RACE template switching, through which a universal primer site and unique molecular identifiers were introduced. Priming of cDNA synthesis was performed from both the TCR alpha and TCR beta constant segments. Two PCR steps were used to amplify libraries, with sample barcodes and sequencing adapters being added in the second step. Sequencing of the libraries was done on either Illumina HiSeq 2500 (2x100 bp) or NovaSeq (2x150 bp). In the authors' own workflow: Demultiplexing of reads and collapsing into UMI consensus sequences were performed with MIGEC, and V(D)J alignment was carried out with MiXCR. Using edgeR on replicate PBMC samples, clonotypes were called vaccine-responding if FDR was below 0.01 and the log2 fold change was above 5 up to day 15. Each bulk clonotype was labeled CD4 or CD8 based on which sequenced repertoire, CD4 or CD8, contained the clonotype at higher abundance. To estimate the distribution of each clone across memory phenotypes, clonotype frequencies in memory subsets were weighted by FACS-sorted cell numbers. Starting from the raw public reads, TCRdb applied fastp trimming at Q25, assembled clones with MiXCR and retained in-frame beta chains. Entries that share a CDR3 protein sequence are merged under the most common genes and DNA. These V and J calls derive from TCRdb rather than the authors' analysis. The sample table holds 11,000 to 15,000 distinct CDR3 sequences, of which roughly 7.2% were seen once. The leading ten clones occupy less than 2% of the sample.

The CDR3 sequence holds 16 residues, the cysteine and phenylalanine included. The DNA shown is the 48-base CDR3, in frame from base 1. V sheds 4 bases and J sheds 1 base, leaving 16 bases between their ends. This clonotype was recorded many times. Per-base quality was not reported, and no clone a single base away is much larger than it. The rearrangement combines TRBV12-3 or TRBV12-4 with TRBJ1-1, with a tentative D gene TRBD1 over 5 matching bases. Source: PBMCs, either bulk or a sorted T-cell subset (CD4+, CD8+, memory, or dextramer-sorted; not recorded which), taken on the day of the yellow fever booster vaccination. This clonotype was sampled from a man younger than 35 who received the YFV17D yellow fever vaccine. This receptor carries the CDR3 CASSYRDGLKNTEAFF. The DNA is as follows: TGTGCCAGCAGTTACCGGGACGGGTTGAAGAACACTGAAGCTTTCTTT.